The clone carrying this T cell receptor (beta chain) was observed a single time. This sample stems from a study of blood T cell repertoires in COVID-19. Across the study: T cells, B-cell-depleted T cells, or PBMCs supplied cDNA or gDNA.

This CDR3 has 13 amino acids. Germline CDR1 ENHRY, CDR2 SYGVKD. J gave up 7 bases and V 5 bases, and 6 bases lay outside the gene matches. The repertoire was sequenced with immunoSEQ multiplex PCR; TCRdb's copy has only in-frame clones and lacks some. The profile shows some 80,000 clones, around 90% of them singletons. Sequencing was carried out using peripheral blood. This clonotype was obtained from a woman of 80 years or more with acute or convalescent COVID-19. V is TRBV10-3 and J is TRBJ2-5, with 8 bases lining up with TRBD1. The CDR3 DNA reads TGTGCCATCAGTCAGGGGGCGCAGGGGACCCAGTACTTC. It codes for CAISQGAQGTQYF.